A single sample is the source of the 14 T cell receptor beta chains below, sequenced in a study of T cell changes during pregnancy in multiple sclerosis. The data were produced by immunoSEQ multiplex PCR, yet TCRdb's version contains in-frame clones alone and is incomplete. This table has some 30,000 clones, roughly 90% appearing once. The specimen was CD4+ T cells from peripheral blood mononuclear cells, collected in the third trimester of pregnancy. The source of these receptors is a female donor in good health, enrolled as a control in a pregnancy study.

This clone was seen only once. This chain uses TRBV11-2 with TRBJ2-1; 9 nucleotides line up with TRBD2. The CDR3 length is 15 residues. CDR1 and CDR2 (germline): SGHAT, FQNNGV. J lost 10 bases, V lost 5 bases, and 12 bases had no gene match. The CDR3 sequence is CASSARLAEGVEQFF. The CDR3 nucleotides read TGTGCCAGCAGCGCCCGACTAGCGGAAGGGGTAGAGCAGTTCTTC.

The chain carries TRBV18 and TRBJ1-3; tentatively, D is TRBD1 (6 bases). Germline V CDR1 and CDR2: KGHSH, LQKENI. The CDR3 is 14 residues long. V lost 2 bases to trimming and J lost 7 bases, with 12 bases between them. The CDR3 DNA reads as TGTGCCAGCTCACCAATGCGGGGGGCGAACACCATATATTTT. Residues: CASSPMRGANTIYF.

There are a few counts of this clone. The V and J genes are TRBV6-5 and TRBJ1-1; TRBD1 matches 8 bases. V was clipped by 0 bases and J by 6 bases; unmatched bases: 3. Germline V gene lookup returns CDR1 MNHEY and CDR2 SVGAGI. The CDR3 length is 14 residues. CDR3 coding DNA: TGTGCCAGCAGTTACTCGAGGACAGGGTCTGAAGCTTTCTTT. It is translated as CASSYSRTGSEAFF.

The chain uses TRBV11-2 and TRBJ1-4; D is unresolved. The CDR3 has 14 amino acids. Trimming removed 3 bases at V and 7 bases at J, with 12 bases between. The germline gives CDR1 SGHAT, CDR2 FQNNGV. CDR3 residues: CASSFAGRGEKLFF. The DNA for the CDR3 is TGTGCCAGCAGCTTTGCGGGCCGGGGTGAAAAACTGTTTTTT.

This chain links TRBV7-6 with TRBJ2-2; possible D gene TRBD1, 5 bases. The V and J ends lost 1 base and 4 bases respectively, with 10 bases between them. Germline V lookup: CDR1 SGHVS, CDR2 FNYEAQ. This CDR3 has 15 amino acids. The CDR3: CASSLGSGLTGELFF. CDR3 DNA sequence: TGTGCCAGCAGCTTAGGGTCAGGGCTCACCGGGGAGCTGTTTTTT.

CDR3 sequence (DNA): TGTGCCAGCAGCTTAGCAGGGGCTAGCGTATACAATGAGCAGTTCTTC. It translates to CASSLAGASVYNEQFF. The chain uses TRBV7-2 and TRBJ2-1; a possible D gene is TRBD2 (6 bases). The V gene's germline CDR1 is SGHTA and CDR2 FQGNSA. CDR3 length: 16 residues. Between the trimmed V and J ends, which lost 0 bases and 4 bases, there was a span of 13 bases.

The chain carries TRBV28 and TRBJ1-2, with TRBD1 identical over 12 bases. The CDR3 is 13 residues long. Per germline, CDR1 MDHEN and CDR2 SYDVKM. V gave up 8 bases and J gave up 14 bases; unmatched junction bases: 12. This chain's CDR3 is CASHRPGQGAWTF. The CDR3 DNA is TGTGCCAGCCATAGACCGGGACAGGGGGCTTGGACCTTC.

V gene TRBV7-9 combines with J gene TRBJ2-7; TRBD2 might be the D (5 bases). The CDR3 has 11 residues. Trimming cost V 7 bases and J 6 bases, with 10 bases left between them. Germline loops: CDR1 SEHNR, CDR2 FQNEAQ (reference sequence). The CDR3 DNA reads TGTGCCAGCACGTCTAGCACCGAGCAGTACTTC. Its translation: CASTSSTEQYF.

The genes are TRBV5-6 and TRBJ1-2, with 8 nucleotides matching TRBD1. Germline V gene data show CDR1 as SGHDT and CDR2 as YYEEEE. The length of the CDR3 is 14 residues. Losses at the gene ends were 6 bases for V and 8 bases for J; bases not matched to a gene: 12. In DNA, the CDR3 is TGTGCCAGCACACGCACAGGGGGGGGAGGAGGCTACACCTTC. It encodes CASTRTGGGGGYTF.

The rearrangement joins TRBV10-3 to TRBJ2-7; 11 bases line up with TRBD1. There are 13 residues in the CDR3. Germline V CDR1 and CDR2: ENHRY, SYGVKD. V gave up 7 bases and J gave up 5 bases; unmatched junction bases: 4. The CDR3 protein is CAIKGQGDHEQYF. The CDR3 DNA follows: TGTGCCATCAAGGGACAGGGGGATCACGAGCAGTACTTC.

The rearrangement links TRBV7-2 to TRBJ2-5, with D maybe TRBD1 (7 bases). The germline V gene encodes CDR1 SGHTA and CDR2 FQGNSA. The CDR3 runs 14 residues. The V end was cut by 3 bases, the J end by 5 bases, with 13 bases between. The CDR3 coding sequence is TGTGCCAGCAGCTTTCAGGGGGGCGGGGAGACCCAGTACTTC. It specifies CASSFQGGGETQYF.

The chain recombines TRBV5-1 with TRBJ2-3; 8 positions agree with TRBD2. CDR1 is SGHRS and CDR2 is YFSETQ in the germline V gene. V shed 7 bases, J shed 2 bases, and the junction held 12 bases outside the gene matches. The CDR3 loop spans 16 amino acids. The CDR3 protein is CASRSGGARPTDTQYF. The CDR3 DNA reads as TGCGCCAGCCGCTCCGGGGGGGCCCGACCCACAGATACGCAGTATTTT.

This chain connects TRBV29-1 to TRBJ2-3; 9 nucleotides agree with TRBD2. The length of the CDR3 is 20 residues. Germline V gene lookup returns CDR1 SQVTM and CDR2 ANQGSEA. Trimming took 0 bases from V and 0 from J; bases not matched to a gene: 16. CDR3 nucleotides: TGCAGCGTTGAAGAGCGTGGGCTAGCGGGGCCCTTCGCTAGCACAGATACGCAGTATTTT. It encodes CSVEERGLAGPFASTDTQYF.

The chain joins TRBV5-5 to TRBJ1-2; 8 positions match TRBD1. From germline, CDR1 is SGHKS and CDR2 YYEKEE (reference sequence). The CDR3 consists of 16 residues. V lost 1 base and J lost 4; bases outside the gene matches: 9. The chain's CDR3 is CASSLSVIDRGYGYTF. DNA for the CDR3: TGTGCCAGCAGCTTGTCGGTTATAGACAGGGGCTATGGCTACACCTTC.